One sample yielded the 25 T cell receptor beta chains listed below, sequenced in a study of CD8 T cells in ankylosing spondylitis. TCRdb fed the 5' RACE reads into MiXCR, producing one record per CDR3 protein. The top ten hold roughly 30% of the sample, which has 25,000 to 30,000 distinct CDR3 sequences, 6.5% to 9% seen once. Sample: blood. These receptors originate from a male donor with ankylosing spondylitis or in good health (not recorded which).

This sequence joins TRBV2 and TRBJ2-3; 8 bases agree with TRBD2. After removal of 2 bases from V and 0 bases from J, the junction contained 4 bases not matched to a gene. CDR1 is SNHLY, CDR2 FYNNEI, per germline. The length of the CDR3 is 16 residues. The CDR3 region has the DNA TGTGCCAGCAGTGAAACTAGCGGAGCTAGCACAGATACGCAGTATTTT. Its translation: CASSETSGASTDTQYF.

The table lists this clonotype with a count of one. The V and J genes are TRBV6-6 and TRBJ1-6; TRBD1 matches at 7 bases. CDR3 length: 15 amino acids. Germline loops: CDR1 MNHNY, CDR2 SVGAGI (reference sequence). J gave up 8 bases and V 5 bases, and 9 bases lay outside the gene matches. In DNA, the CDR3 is TGTGCCAGCAGTCCGCCGGACAGGCGTGATTCACCCCTCCACTTT. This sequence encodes CASSPPDRRDSPLHF.

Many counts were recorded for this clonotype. CDR3 in amino acids: CASSALWTNTGELFF. As DNA, the CDR3 is TGTGCCAGCAGTGCCCTTTGGACGAACACCGGGGAGCTGTTTTTT. The chain recombines TRBV12-3 or TRBV12-4 with TRBJ2-2; D is uncertain. CDR3 length: 15 amino acids. Trimming left V 5 bases short and J 0 bases short, with 10 bases between.

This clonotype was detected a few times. CDR3 loop: CASSRTGSNQPQHF. In DNA form, the CDR3 reads TGTGCCAGCAGTAGAACAGGGAGCAATCAGCCCCAGCATTTT. V usage is TRBV27 and J usage is TRBJ1-5, with D tentatively TRBD1 (6 bases). Per germline, CDR1 MNHEY and CDR2 SMNVEV (reference sequence). V was cut by 5 bases and J by 1 base, with 9 bases left in between. The CDR3 is 14 amino acids.

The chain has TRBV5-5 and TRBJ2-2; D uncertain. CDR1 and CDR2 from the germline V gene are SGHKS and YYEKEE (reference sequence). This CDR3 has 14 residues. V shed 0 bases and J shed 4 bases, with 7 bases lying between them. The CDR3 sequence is CASSLDRPTGELFF. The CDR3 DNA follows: TGTGCCAGCAGCTTGGACAGACCCACCGGGGAGCTGTTTTTT.

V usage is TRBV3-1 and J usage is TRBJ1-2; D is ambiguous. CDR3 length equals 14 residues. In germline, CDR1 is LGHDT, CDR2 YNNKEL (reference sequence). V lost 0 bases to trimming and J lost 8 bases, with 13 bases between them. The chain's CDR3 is CASSQDWAFEGYTF. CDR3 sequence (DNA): TGTGCCAGCAGCCAAGATTGGGCTTTCGAAGGCTACACCTTC.

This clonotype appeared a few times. The CDR3: CATSDDIEGTDTQYF. The CDR3 bases are TGTGCCACCAGTGATGACATAGAAGGCACAGATACGCAGTATTTT. This chain links TRBV24-1 with TRBJ2-3; D gene unclear. V was shortened by 3 bases and J by 1 base, with 10 bases between the two germline ends. Looked up from germline, CDR1 is KGHDR and CDR2 is SFDVKD. The CDR3 sequence is 15 residues long.

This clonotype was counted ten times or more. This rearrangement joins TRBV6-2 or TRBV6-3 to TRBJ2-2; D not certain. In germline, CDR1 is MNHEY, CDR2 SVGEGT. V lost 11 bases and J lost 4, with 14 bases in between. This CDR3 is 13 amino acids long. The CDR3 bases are TGTGCCGGACGGTGGGATAGCACCGGGGAGCTGTTTTTT. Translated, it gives CAGRWDSTGELFF.

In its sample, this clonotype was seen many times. The CDR3 spells CASSLTGTGSYNEQFF. The DNA for the CDR3 is TGTGCCAGCAGCTTAACCGGGACAGGGTCCTACAATGAGCAGTTCTTC. The rearrangement uses TRBV25-1 and TRBJ2-1; TRBD1 matches 9 bases. With 6 bases clipped from V and 1 base from J, the junction kept 7 bases outside the gene matches. Germline V gene lookup returns CDR1 MGHDK and CDR2 SYGVNS. This CDR3 is 16 amino acids long.

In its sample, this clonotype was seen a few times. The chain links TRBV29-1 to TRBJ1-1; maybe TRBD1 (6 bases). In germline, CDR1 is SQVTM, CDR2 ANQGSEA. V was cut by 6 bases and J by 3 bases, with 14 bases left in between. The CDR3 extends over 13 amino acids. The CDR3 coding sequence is TGCAGCGTCGCAACAGGGTCGGACACTGAAGCTTTCTTT. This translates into CSVATGSDTEAFF.

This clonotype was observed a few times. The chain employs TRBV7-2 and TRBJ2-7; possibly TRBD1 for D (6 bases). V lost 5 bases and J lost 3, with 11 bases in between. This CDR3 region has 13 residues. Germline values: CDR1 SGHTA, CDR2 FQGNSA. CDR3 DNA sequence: TGTGCCAGCAGCAAACAGGGAGTCTACGAGCAGTACTTC. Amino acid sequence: CASSKQGVYEQYF.

In DNA form, the CDR3 reads TGCAGTGCTATGGGATCGGGGGCTATCACAGATACGCAGTATTTT. Translation: CSAMGSGAITDTQYF. V is TRBV20-1 and J is TRBJ2-3, with D perhaps TRBD1 or TRBD2 (6 bases each). The CDR3 spans 15 residues. The V end lost 4 bases, the J end lost 2 bases, and 16 bases lay between the germline ends. Germline CDR1 and CDR2: DFQATT and SNEGSKA (reference sequence).

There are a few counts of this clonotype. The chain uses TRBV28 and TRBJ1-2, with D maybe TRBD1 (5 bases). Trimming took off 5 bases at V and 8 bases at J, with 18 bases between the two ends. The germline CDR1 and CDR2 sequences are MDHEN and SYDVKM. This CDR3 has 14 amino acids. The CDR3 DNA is TGTGCCAGCAGTGACACGGACATGCCGGAGGGCTACACCTTC. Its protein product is CASSDTDMPEGYTF.

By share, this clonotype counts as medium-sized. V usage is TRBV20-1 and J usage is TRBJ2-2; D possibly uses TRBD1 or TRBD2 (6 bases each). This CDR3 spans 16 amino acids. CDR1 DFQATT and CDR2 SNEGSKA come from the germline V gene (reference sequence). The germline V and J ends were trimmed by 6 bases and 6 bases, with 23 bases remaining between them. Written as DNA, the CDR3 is TGCAGTGCCCCGAGGGGGGACCTGGGGTATTCCGGGGAGCTGTTTTTT. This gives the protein CSAPRGDLGYSGELFF.

As DNA, the CDR3 is TGTGCCAGCAGTTTCGGTCAGGGCAACAATCAGCCCCAGCATTTT. Translation: CASSFGQGNNQPQHF. The chain recombines TRBV27 with TRBJ1-5; maybe TRBD1 (5 bases). CDR1 is MNHEY, CDR2 SMNVEV, per germline (reference sequence). The CDR3 covers 15 residues. The V and J ends lost 3 bases and 3 bases respectively, with 12 bases between them.

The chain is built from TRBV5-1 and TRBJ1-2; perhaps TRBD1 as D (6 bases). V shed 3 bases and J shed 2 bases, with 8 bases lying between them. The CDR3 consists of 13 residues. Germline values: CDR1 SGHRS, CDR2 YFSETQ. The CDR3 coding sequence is TGCGCCAGCAGCTCTACAGGGAACTATGGCTACACCTTC. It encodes CASSSTGNYGYTF.

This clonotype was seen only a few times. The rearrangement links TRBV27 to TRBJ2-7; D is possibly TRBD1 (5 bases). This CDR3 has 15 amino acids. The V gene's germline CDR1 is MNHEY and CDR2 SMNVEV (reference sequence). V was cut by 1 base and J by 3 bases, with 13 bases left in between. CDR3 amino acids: CASSLFAGSGYEQYF. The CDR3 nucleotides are TGTGCCAGCAGTTTATTTGCAGGGTCAGGCTACGAGCAGTACTTC.

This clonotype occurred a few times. CDR3 protein: CASSQYEPASGELFF. For the CDR3, the DNA is TGCGCCAGCAGCCAATATGAGCCGGCGAGCGGGGAGCTGTTTTTT. The gene calls are TRBV4-1 and TRBJ2-2; D ambiguous. V lost 2 bases, J lost 7 bases, and 14 bases lay in between. Germline values: CDR1 MGHRA, CDR2 YSYEKL. The length of the CDR3 is 15 residues.

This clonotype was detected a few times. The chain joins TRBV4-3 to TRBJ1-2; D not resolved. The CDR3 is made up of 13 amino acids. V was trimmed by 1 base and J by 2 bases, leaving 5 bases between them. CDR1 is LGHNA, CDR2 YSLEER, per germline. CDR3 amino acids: CASSQGWNYGYTF. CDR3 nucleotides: TGCGCCAGCAGCCAAGGGTGGAACTATGGCTACACCTTC.

The CDR3 DNA sequence: TGCAGTGCCCCTGGGGACAAAGAAAACATTCAGTACTTC. Protein: CSAPGDKENIQYF. This chain connects TRBV20-1 to TRBJ2-4, with a weak D call TRBD1 (6 bases). The CDR3 sequence is 13 residues long. In germline, CDR1 is DFQATT, CDR2 SNEGSKA (reference sequence). V lost 6 bases to trimming and J lost 5 bases, with 14 bases between them.

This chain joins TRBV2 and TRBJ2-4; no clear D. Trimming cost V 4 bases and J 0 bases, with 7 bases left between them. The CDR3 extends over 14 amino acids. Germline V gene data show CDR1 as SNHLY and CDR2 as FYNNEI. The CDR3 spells CASSARQAKNIQYF. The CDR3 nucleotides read TGTGCCAGCAGTGCAAGACAAGCCAAAAACATTCAGTACTTC.

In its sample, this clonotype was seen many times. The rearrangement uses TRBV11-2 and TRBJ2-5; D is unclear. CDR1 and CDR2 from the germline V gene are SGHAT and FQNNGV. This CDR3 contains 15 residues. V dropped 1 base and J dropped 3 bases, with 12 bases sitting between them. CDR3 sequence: CASSLALLQEETQYF. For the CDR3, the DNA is TGTGCCAGCAGCTTAGCTCTCCTTCAGGAAGAGACCCAGTACTTC.

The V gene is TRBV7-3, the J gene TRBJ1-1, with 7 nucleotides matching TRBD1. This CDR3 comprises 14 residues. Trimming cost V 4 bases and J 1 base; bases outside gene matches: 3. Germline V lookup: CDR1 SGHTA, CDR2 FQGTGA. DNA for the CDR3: TGTGCCAGCAGCTCGACAGGGCGGAACACTGAAGCTTTCTTT. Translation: CASSSTGRNTEAFF.

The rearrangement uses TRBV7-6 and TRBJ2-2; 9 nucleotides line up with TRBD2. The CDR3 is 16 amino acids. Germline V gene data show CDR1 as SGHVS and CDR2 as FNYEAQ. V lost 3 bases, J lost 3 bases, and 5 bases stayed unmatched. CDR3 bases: TGTGCCAGCAGCTTCGGAGCGGGGGGCCACACCGGGGAGCTGTTTTTT. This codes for CASSFGAGGHTGELFF. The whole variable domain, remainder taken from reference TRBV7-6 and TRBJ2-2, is GAGVSQSPRYKVTKRGQDVALRCDPISGHVSLYWYRQALGQGPEFLTYFNYEAQQDKSGLPNDRFSAERPEGSISTLTIQRTEQRDSAMYRCASSFGAGGHTGELFFGEGSRLTVL.

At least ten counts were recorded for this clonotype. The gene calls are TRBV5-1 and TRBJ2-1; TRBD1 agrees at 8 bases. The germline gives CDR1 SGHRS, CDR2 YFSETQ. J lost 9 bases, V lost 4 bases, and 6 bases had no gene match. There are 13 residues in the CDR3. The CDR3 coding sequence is TGCGCCAGCAGCGGACAGGGAATGAGTGAGCAGTTCTTC. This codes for CASSGQGMSEQFF.